The 21 T cell receptor beta chains listed next were all sequenced from one sample in a study of control samples from healthy donors and cancer patients. Clones were read by immunoSEQ multiplex PCR, and TCRdb kept only the in-frame ones, dropping some. Of around 160,000 clones listed, approximately 94% are singletons. Sequencing used blood. The source is a man aged 18 to 30 in good health.

In DNA, the CDR3 is TGTGCCAGCGCTCCCGGGACCACCGCTTACGAGCAGTACTTC. Protein sequence: CASAPGTTAYEQYF. The chain joins TRBV5-4 to TRBJ2-7; D may correspond to TRBD1 or TRBD2 (5 bases each). The CDR3 runs to 14 residues. The germline V gene has CDR1 SGHNT and CDR2 YYREEE (reference sequence). Trimming removed 7 bases from V and 4 bases from J, with 18 bases in between.

This chain links TRBV30 with TRBJ1-2, with D maybe TRBD1 (5 bases). Germline V gene data show CDR1 as GTSNPN and CDR2 as SVGIG (reference sequence). The CDR3 is 15 amino acids. Trimming left V 1 base short and J 0 bases short, with 12 bases between. The CDR3 reads CAWSGWGLANYGYTF. The CDR3 DNA sequence: TGTGCCTGGAGTGGGTGGGGGTTAGCTAACTATGGCTACACCTTC.

In this sample, this clone turned up once. V usage is TRBV27 and J usage is TRBJ2-7, with D perhaps matching TRBD1 (6 bases). Per germline, CDR1 MNHEY and CDR2 SMNVEV (reference sequence). V lost 1 base and J lost 4, with 8 bases in between. This CDR3 spans 13 amino acids. CDR3 in amino acids: CASSLFQGYEQYF. CDR3 DNA sequence: TGTGCCAGCAGTTTATTTCAGGGGTACGAGCAGTACTTC.

The chain couples TRBV19 to TRBJ1-2, with 9 bases matching TRBD1. Germline V gene data show CDR1 as LNHDA and CDR2 as SQIVND (reference sequence). The CDR3 covers 14 residues. V shed 4 bases, J shed 8 bases, and the junction held 8 bases outside the gene matches. The CDR3 nucleotides are TGTGCCAGTAGTACCGACAGGGGGAATTGGGGCTACACCTTC. The encoded protein is CASSTDRGNWGYTF.

The V gene is TRBV2, the J gene TRBJ1-4; no reliable D call. Germline assignment: CDR1 SNHLY and CDR2 FYNNEI. This CDR3 is 15 amino acids long. The V and J ends lost 4 bases and 6 bases respectively, with 15 bases between them. The CDR3 here is CASSAGQAAYEKLFF. CDR3 nucleotides: TGTGCCAGCAGTGCTGGGCAGGCGGCTTATGAAAAACTGTTTTTT.

This sequence joins TRBV9 and TRBJ2-7; no definite D call. Trimming left V 2 bases short and J 3 bases short, with 12 bases between. This CDR3 contains 14 residues. Per germline, CDR1 SGDLS and CDR2 YYNGEE. Written as DNA, the CDR3 is TGTGCCAGCAGCGTCTCGGGTCGCGTCTACGAGCAGTACTTC. Protein sequence: CASSVSGRVYEQYF. Drawing the rest from reference TRBV9 and TRBJ2-7, the complete variable domain is DSGVTQTPKHLITATGQRVTLRCSPRSGDLSVYWYQQSLDQGLQFLIQYYNGEERAKGNILERFSAQQFPDLHSELNLSSLELGDSALYFCASSVSGRVYEQYFGPGTRLTVT.

The chain combines TRBV4-1 with TRBJ2-7; D is possibly TRBD2 (6 bases). From germline, CDR1 is MGHRA and CDR2 YSYEKL. The V gene lost 0 bases and the J gene lost 3 bases, with 12 bases spanning the gap. The CDR3 has 15 residues. CDR3 residues: CASSQDLGGNYEQYF. The CDR3 nucleotides are TGCGCCAGCAGCCAAGATTTGGGGGGAAACTACGAGCAGTACTTC.

The V and J genes are TRBV29-1 and TRBJ1-2; 8 bases align to TRBD1. This CDR3 has 12 residues. After removal of 7 bases from V and 8 bases from J, the junction contained 9 bases not matched to a gene. Germline V gene sequence: CDR1 SQVTM, CDR2 ANQGSEA. CDR3 nucleotides: TGCAGCGCGCACCAGGGGGCGTGGGGCTACACCTTC. Amino acid sequence: CSAHQGAWGYTF.

In this sample, this clone turned up once. The chain uses TRBV24-1 and TRBJ1-5; TRBD1 might be the D (5 bases). Trimming pared 9 bases from V and 5 bases from J, leaving 16 bases between. The V gene's germline CDR1 is KGHDR and CDR2 SFDVKD. The CDR3 is 14 amino acids. The CDR3 DNA reads as TGTGCCACCCCCAGGGACCTTGAAGATCAGCCCCAGCATTTT. It yields the protein CATPRDLEDQPQHF.

The chain combines TRBV4-1 with TRBJ2-2, with 8 nucleotides matching TRBD2. Trimming at V came to 0 bases and at J to 6 bases, leaving 6 bases not matched to a gene. CDR1 and CDR2 from the germline V gene are MGHRA and YSYEKL. The length of the CDR3 is 16 residues. The CDR3 nucleotides are TGCGCCAGCAGCCAAGATCCAGCGGGAGCGGCCGGGGAGCTGTTTTTT. Its translation is CASSQDPAGAAGELFF.

The chain uses TRBV2 and TRBJ2-7; no clear D. In germline, CDR1 is SNHLY, CDR2 FYNNEI. The V gene lost 9 bases and the J gene lost 2 bases, with 14 bases spanning the gap. The CDR3 loop spans 13 amino acids. Written as DNA, the CDR3 is TGTGCCAGAAACGACAACCCAACCTACGAGCAGTACTTC. Its translation is CARNDNPTYEQYF.

The rearrangement joins TRBV15 to TRBJ1-4; 7 nucleotides match TRBD1. V was pared by 3 bases and J by 6 bases, with 10 bases of the junction left unmatched. Per germline, CDR1 LNHNV and CDR2 YYDKDF (reference sequence). The CDR3 is made up of 16 amino acids. The CDR3 loop reads CATSRTNRGRDEKLFF. CDR3 nucleotides: TGTGCCACCAGCAGGACGAACAGGGGTAGGGATGAAAAACTGTTTTTT. The full variable domain, its missing parts supplied by reference TRBV15 and TRBJ1-4, is DAMVIQNPRYQVTQFGKPVTLSCSQTLNHNVMYWYQQKSSQAPKLLFHYYDKDFNNEADTPDNFQSRRPNTSFCFLDIRSPGLGDTAMYLCATSRTNRGRDEKLFFGSGTQLSVL.

The chain couples TRBV27 to TRBJ2-1, with TRBD2 matching 13 bases. Germline CDR1 MNHEY, CDR2 SMNVEV (reference sequence). With V trimmed by 2 bases and J by 0 bases, 10 bases remained unmatched. The CDR3 totals 20 residues. Written as DNA, the CDR3 is TGTGCCAGCAGTTTACTAGCGACTAGCGGGAGGCCAAGCTCCTACAATGAGCAGTTCTTC. Its protein is CASSLLATSGRPSSYNEQFF.

V and J are TRBV19 and TRBJ1-5; 7 bases map to TRBD1. From germline, CDR1 is LNHDA and CDR2 SQIVND (reference sequence). The CDR3 is 18 residues long. The V segment lost 7 bases and the J segment 1 base; nucleotides outside the gene matches: 16. The chain's CDR3 is CASKKRAGQTRSNQPQHF. The CDR3 DNA follows: TGTGCCAGTAAAAAACGGGCGGGACAGACGAGAAGCAATCAGCCCCAGCATTTT.

The rearrangement links TRBV28 to TRBJ2-1, with D hard to call. Germline loops: CDR1 MDHEN, CDR2 SYDVKM. The length of the CDR3 is 12 residues. V was pared by 3 bases and J by 8 bases, with 8 bases between. The CDR3 loop is CASSLGKDEQFF. CDR3 in DNA: TGTGCCAGCAGTTTGGGAAAGGATGAGCAGTTCTTC. The complete variable domain, with remaining parts taken from reference TRBV28 and TRBJ2-1, reads DVKVTQSSRYLVKRTGEKVFLECVQDMDHENMFWYRQDPGLGLRLIYFSYDVKMKEKGDIPEGYSVSREKKERFSLILESASTNQTSMYLCASSLGKDEQFFGPGTRLTVL.

This sequence joins TRBV25-1 and TRBJ2-7; D ambiguous. The V end was cut by 1 base, the J end by 2 bases, with 3 bases between. The germline V gene encodes CDR1 MGHDK and CDR2 SYGVNS. The CDR3 has 12 amino acids. DNA for the CDR3: TGTGCCAGCAGTGAATTTCCCTACGAGCAGTACTTC. Its translation: CASSEFPYEQYF.

The DNA of the CDR3 is TGTGCCAGCAGTTCCCTCGGGGTTGGGGCCAACGTCCTGACTTTC. It translates to CASSSLGVGANVLTF. The rearrangement joins TRBV27 to TRBJ2-6; a weak D match, TRBD2 (5 bases). The CDR3 has 15 residues. Germline V lookup: CDR1 MNHEY, CDR2 SMNVEV (reference sequence). The V end lost 4 bases, the J end lost 3 bases, and 10 bases lay between the germline ends.

The rearrangement joins TRBV7-2 to TRBJ1-4, with D possibly matching TRBD1 (6 bases). The CDR3 loop spans 15 amino acids. V was trimmed by 1 base and J by 0 bases, leaving 6 bases between them. CDR1 and CDR2 (germline): SGHTA, FQGNSA. The CDR3 loop reads CASSLGTATNEKLFF. The CDR3 DNA is TGTGCCAGCAGCTTAGGGACAGCAACTAATGAAAAACTGTTTTTT.

V and J are TRBV21-1 and TRBJ1-5. TRBV21-1 is shown as a pseudogene. The CDR3 runs 18 residues. CDR3 nucleotide sequence: TGTGCCAGCAGCAAAAGGGGGGTGTGGGGGCAGAGCAATCAGCCCCAGCATTTT. Translating it yields CASSKRGVWGQSNQPQHF.

The chain couples TRBV6-2 or TRBV6-3 to TRBJ2-1, with TRBD2 matching over 8 bases. The germline V gene encodes CDR1 MNHEY and CDR2 SVGEGT. V was pared by 2 bases and J by 5 bases, with 17 bases of the junction left unmatched. The CDR3 has 19 amino acids. CDR3 nucleotide sequence: TGTGCCAGCAGTTACGGGACTAGAGTTGGACCCTGGTACGACAATGAGCAGTTCTTC. This gives the protein CASSYGTRVGPWYDNEQFF.

V gene TRBV7-9 combines with J gene TRBJ2-3; the D gene is possibly TRBD2 (5 bases). Germline V gene lookup returns CDR1 SEHNR and CDR2 FQNEAQ (reference sequence). V lost 3 bases and J 2 bases, leaving 9 bases between the germline ends. The CDR3 length is 14 residues. CDR3 region: CASSFRDHTDTQYF. The CDR3 DNA is TGTGCCAGCAGCTTCCGGGATCACACAGATACGCAGTATTTT.